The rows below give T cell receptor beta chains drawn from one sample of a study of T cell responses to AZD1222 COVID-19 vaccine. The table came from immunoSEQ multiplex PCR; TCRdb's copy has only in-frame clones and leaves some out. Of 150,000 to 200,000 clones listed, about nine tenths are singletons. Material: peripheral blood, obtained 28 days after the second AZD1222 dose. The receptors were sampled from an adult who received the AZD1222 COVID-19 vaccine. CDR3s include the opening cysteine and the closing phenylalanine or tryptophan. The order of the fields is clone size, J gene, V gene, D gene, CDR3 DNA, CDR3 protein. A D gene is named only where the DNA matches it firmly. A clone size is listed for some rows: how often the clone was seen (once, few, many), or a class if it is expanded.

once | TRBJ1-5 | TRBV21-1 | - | TGTGCCAGCAGCAAAACACACAGGGGGGGACAGCCCCAGCATTTT | CASSKTHRGGQPQHF
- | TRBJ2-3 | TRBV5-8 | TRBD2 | TGTGCCAGCAGCCCGCGGGGGACGAGGTCAGATACGCAGTATTTT | CASSPRGTRSDTQYF
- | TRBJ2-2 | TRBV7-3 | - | TGTGCCAGCAGCCCAGGTTGGACCGGGGAGCTGTTTTTT | CASSPGWTGELFF
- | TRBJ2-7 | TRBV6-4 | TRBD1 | TGTGCCAGCAGTGACCGGGGACAGGTCAGCTCCTACGAGCAGTACTTC | CASSDRGQVSSYEQYF
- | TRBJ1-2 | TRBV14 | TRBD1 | TGTGCCAGCAGTCCACTCGACCGACAGGGCCATGGCTACACCTTC | CASSPLDRQGHGYTF
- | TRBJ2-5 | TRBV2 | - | TGTGCCAGCGAGCAGCAGGAGACCCAGTACTTC | CASEQQETQYF
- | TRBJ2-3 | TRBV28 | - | TGTGCCAGCAGTGGGACTCGGGGCAGAGATACGCAGTATTTT | CASSGTRGRDTQYF
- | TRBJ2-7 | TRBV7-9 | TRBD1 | TGTGCCAGCAGCAAACCGGGACAGGGTGTCTACGAGCAGTACTTC | CASSKPGQGVYEQYF
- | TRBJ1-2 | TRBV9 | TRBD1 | TGTGCCAGCAGCGTACAGTCAACAGGGGCTTTCTATGGCTACACCTTC | CASSVQSTGAFYGYTF
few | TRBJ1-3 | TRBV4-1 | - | TGCGCCAGCAGCCAATTTACAGGGAAGACTGGAAACACCATATATTTT | CASSQFTGKTGNTIYF
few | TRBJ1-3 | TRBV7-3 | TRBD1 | TGTGCCAGCAGCTCCCGGGACAGTTCCTCTGGAAACACCATATATTTT | CASSSRDSSSGNTIYF
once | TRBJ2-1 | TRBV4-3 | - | TGCGCCAGCAGCCAAAGGGGCGACAGGCTAGGCTACAATGAGCAGTTCTTC | CASSQRGDRLGYNEQFF
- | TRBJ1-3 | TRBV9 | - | TGTGCCAGCAGCGGTGACAGGCTATTCTCTGGAAACACCATATATTTT | CASSGDRLFSGNTIYF
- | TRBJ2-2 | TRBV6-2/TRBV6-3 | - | TGTGCCAGCAGTTACGACTCTAGTCGCACCGGGGAGCTGTTTTTT | CASSYDSSRTGELFF
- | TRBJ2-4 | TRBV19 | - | TGTGCCAGTAGCCCCGGGACCGGGGGGCGGAACATTCAGTACTTC | CASSPGTGGRNIQYF
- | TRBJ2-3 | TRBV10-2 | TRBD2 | TGCGCCAGCAACCCAATAGCGGGGACCAGCACAGATACGCAGTATTTT | CASNPIAGTSTDTQYF
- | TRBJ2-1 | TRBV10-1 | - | TGCGCCAGCAGTGCCACTCTGTACAATGAGCAGTTCTTC | CASSATLYNEQFF
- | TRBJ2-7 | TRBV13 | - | TGTGCCAGCAGCCCTTTGGGGGGCGAGCAGTACTTC | CASSPLGGEQYF
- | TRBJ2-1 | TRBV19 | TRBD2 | TGTGCCAGTAGTATGGGTCCCGGGAGGGCTGGTAATGAGCAGTTCTTC | CASSMGPGRAGNEQFF
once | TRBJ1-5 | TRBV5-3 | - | TGTGCCAGAAGCGGCCCAGGGGAAGGAAACAATCAGCCCCAGCATTTT | CARSGPGEGNNQPQHF
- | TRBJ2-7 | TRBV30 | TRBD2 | TGTGCCTGGAGTTGGAGCGGGAGTTACCGGGCCTACGAGCAGTACTTC | CAWSWSGSYRAYEQYF
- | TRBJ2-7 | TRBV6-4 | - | TGTGCCAGCAGTGACGGGGGCAAGTCCTACGAGCAGTACTTC | CASSDGGKSYEQYF
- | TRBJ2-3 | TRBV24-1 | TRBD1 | TGTGCCACCAGTGATCCGGGGACAGGGCTGGATACGCAGTATTTT | CATSDPGTGLDTQYF
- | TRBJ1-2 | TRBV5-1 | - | TGCGCCAGCAGCTTGCGCAACAGGGAGAGTGGCTACACCTTC | CASSLRNRESGYTF
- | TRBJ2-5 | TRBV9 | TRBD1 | TGTGCCAGCAGCAGCCAGACAGGGATGCTACAAGAGACCCAGTACTTC | CASSSQTGMLQETQYF
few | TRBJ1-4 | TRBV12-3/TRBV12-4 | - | TGTGCCAGCAGTTTTGGCGGTAATGAAAAACTGTTTTTT | CASSFGGNEKLFF
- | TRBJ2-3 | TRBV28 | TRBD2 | TGTGCCAGCAAATTTTGGACTAGCGGGAGCACAGATACGCAGTATTTT | CASKFWTSGSTDTQYF
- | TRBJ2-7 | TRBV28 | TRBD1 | TGTGCCAGCAGGCTCCAGGGGGCCCCCTACGAGCAGTACTTC | CASRLQGAPYEQYF
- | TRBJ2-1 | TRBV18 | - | TGTGCCAGCTCAGATACAGCGAGCTCCTACAATGAGCAGTTCTTC | CASSDTASSYNEQFF
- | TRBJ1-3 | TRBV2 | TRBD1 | TGTGCCACGGGGACAGGGTCTAACCGCTCTGGAAACACCATATATTTT | CATGTGSNRSGNTIYF
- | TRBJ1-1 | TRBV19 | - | TGTGCCAGTAGTATCCCGTCGACCGTGAACACTGAAGCTTTCTTT | CASSIPSTVNTEAFF
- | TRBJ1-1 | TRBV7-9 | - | TGTGCCAGCAGCTTAGAGGGTGGTAGCACTGAAGCTTTCTTT | CASSLEGGSTEAFF
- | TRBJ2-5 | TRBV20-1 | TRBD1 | TGCAGTGCCAGTACAGGGGGCGGAGAGACCCAGTACTTC | CSASTGGGETQYF
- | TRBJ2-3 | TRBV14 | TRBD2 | TGTGCCAGCAGCCAAGAGGAAAGCGGGGGGTTTGCAGATACGCAGTATTTT | CASSQEESGGFADTQYF
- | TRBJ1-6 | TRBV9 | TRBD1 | TGTGCCAGCAGCGTAGCCCCAGGACAGGTCGGTTCACCCCTCCACTTT | CASSVAPGQVGSPLHF
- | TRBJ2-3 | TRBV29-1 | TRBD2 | TGCAGGGCTAGCGGGAGGAACACAGATACGCAGTATTTT | CRASGRNTDTQYF
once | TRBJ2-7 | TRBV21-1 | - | TGTGCCAGCAGCAAAGAGGTGCAGGGGCCTTCCTACGAGCAGTACTTC | CASSKEVQGPSYEQYF
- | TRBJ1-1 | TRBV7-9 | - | TGTGCCAGCAGCTTAGCGTTACAGGGGAACACTGAAGCTTTCTTT | CASSLALQGNTEAFF
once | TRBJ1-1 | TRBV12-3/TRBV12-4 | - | TGTGCCAGCAGTCCCACTCGTGAAGCTTTCTTT | CASSPTREAFF
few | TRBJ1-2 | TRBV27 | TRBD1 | TGTGCCAGCAGTTCCAGGACAGGGGCTGACTATGGCTACACCTTC | CASSSRTGADYGYTF
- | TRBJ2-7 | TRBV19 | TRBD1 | TGTGCCAGTAGTCCCAGGGACAGCTTCCCTGGCGAGCAGTACTTC | CASSPRDSFPGEQYF
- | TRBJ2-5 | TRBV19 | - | TGTGCCAGTAGTATCGGGGCAGGGGAAGAGACCCAGTACTTC | CASSIGAGEETQYF
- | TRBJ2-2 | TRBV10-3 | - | TGTGCCATCAGGGAGAACACCGGGGAGCTGTTTTTT | CAIRENTGELFF
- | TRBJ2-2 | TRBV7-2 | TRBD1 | TGTGCCAGCAGCTTCAAGGGGGCTTACACCGGGGAGCTGTTTTTT | CASSFKGAYTGELFF
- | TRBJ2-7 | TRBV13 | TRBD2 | TGTGCCAGCAGCCCCCGGGGCCTTATCCCAGCGGGGGAGTCCTACGAGCAGTACTTC | CASSPRGLIPAGESYEQYF
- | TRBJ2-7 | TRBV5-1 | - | TGCGCCAGCAGCTTGGCCTTCGGACAGATATACGAGCAGTACTTC | CASSLAFGQIYEQYF
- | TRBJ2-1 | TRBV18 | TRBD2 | TGTGCCAGCTCACCAGAGGGCGGGAGGACCCGGGGTGAGCAGTTCTTC | CASSPEGGRTRGEQFF
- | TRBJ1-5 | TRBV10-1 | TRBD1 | TGCGCCAGCAGTGCGGACAGGGGACGTTTCCAGCCCCAGCATTTT | CASSADRGRFQPQHF
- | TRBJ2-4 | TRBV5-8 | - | TGTGCCAGCAGTCGCGGACCTCAGGGGGCCAAAAACATTCAGTACTTC | CASSRGPQGAKNIQYF
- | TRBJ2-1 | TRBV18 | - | TGTGCCAGCTCTCGAGGGGGGTACAATGAGCAGTTCTTC | CASSRGGYNEQFF
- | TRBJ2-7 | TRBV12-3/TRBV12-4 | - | TGTGCCAGCAGCGGGGGCAGAGCCTACGAGCAGTACTTC | CASSGGRAYEQYF
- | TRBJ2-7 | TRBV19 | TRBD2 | TGTGCCAGTAGGACTAGCGGGAGTTACGAGCAGTACTTC | CASRTSGSYEQYF